This T cell receptor (beta chain) was sequenced for a study of OX40 agonist ivuxolimab in advanced cancers. Clones were sequenced by immunoSEQ multiplex PCR, and TCRdb holds only the in-frame ones, with some missing. Of over 55,000 clones in the sample, roughly 80% are singletons; the top ten hold approximately 1.9%. The sample consisted of CD4+ or CD8+ T cells sorted from blood, taken in a trial of the OX40 agonist ivuxolimab. This TCR was recovered from an adult with an advanced solid tumor such as melanoma, head and neck, liver or kidney cancer.

CDR3 DNA sequence: TGTGCCAGCAATGGGGAGGTACGGGAAAAACTGTTTTTT. It is translated as CASNGEVREKLFF. V and J are TRBV6-1 and TRBJ1-4, with unresolved D. Trimming took 7 bases from V and 8 from J, leaving 14 bases between them. The germline CDR1 and CDR2 sequences are MNHNS and SASEGT. This CDR3 contains 13 residues.